This TCR beta chain was retrieved from a study of cytomegalovirus exposure and HLA in healthy donors. A note on this clone: Its target is unknown.

V trimming: 5 bases; J trimming: 3 bases; junction bases outside the gene matches: 3. Germline values: CDR1 SGHTA, CDR2 FQGNSA. The CDR3 runs to 13 residues. The PCR was carried out with 60 Vbeta primers and 13 Jbeta primers. Assay: immunoSEQ multiplex PCR; the TCRdb copy retains only in-frame clones and omits some. Seen here are roughly 200,000 clones, around three quarters observed once, and the top ten hold approximately 2%. General study results and limits: Researchers counted around 180 TCR beta chains as cytomegalovirus-associated.

The source of this sequence is a man aged 25-45 years in good health and CMV-seronegative. Sequences were obtained from PBMCs. The V gene is TRBV7-2, the J gene TRBJ2-7; 8 bases fit TRBD1. The DNA for the CDR3 is TGTGCCAGCAGCCGGGGGACAGGCTACGAGCAGTACTTC. Amino acids: CASSRGTGYEQYF. The full variable domain, completed using reference TRBV7-2 and TRBJ2-7, is GAGVSQSPSNKVTEKGKDVELRCDPISGHTALYWYRQSLGQGLEFLIYFQGNSAPDKSGLPSDRFSAERTGGSVSTLTIQRTQQEDSAVYLCASSRGTGYEQYFGPGTRLTVT.